This TCR beta chain was sequenced in a study of CD8 T cells in ankylosing spondylitis. Broader study findings: Typical of ankylosing spondylitis blood, it appeared, was a TCR beta motif of eight highly homologous variants. Prior literature has documented some motif variants in synovial fluid and blood from reactive arthritis. Reportedly, matched ankylosing spondylitis synovial fluid was significantly enriched for disease-linked clones.

In its sample, this clonotype was seen many times. Its antigen is currently unknown. TCRdb re-called the 5' RACE reads with MiXCR, one entry per CDR3 protein. In the table there are about 36,000 distinct CDR3 sequences, around 10% of which are singletons. Trimming removed 4 bases from V and 6 bases from J; junction bases left unmatched: 20. Per the germline V gene, CDR1 is KGHSH and CDR2 is LQKENI. The CDR3 spans 20 residues. Input material: synovial fluid, either unsorted or a sorted T cell fraction (not recorded which). The V gene is TRBV18, the J gene TRBJ2-1, with 11 positions matching TRBD2. This TCR derives from a male donor with ankylosing spondylitis. The CDR3 sequence is CASSRTPLSLAGGASNEQFF. Written as DNA, the CDR3 is TGTGCCAGCTCACGCACCCCACTTTCGTTAGCGGGAGGGGCGTCCAATGAGCAGTTCTTC.